This TCR beta chain was captured by sequencing in a study of cytomegalovirus exposure and HLA in healthy donors (dated by TCRdb to about 2017). Describing the broader study: In an earlier analysis of several hundred of the donors, under 300 Gb of sequence data and approximately 120 million unique TCR beta sequences from about 179 million T cells were reported. An early release covering roughly 640 HLA-typed donors comprised about 300 gigabases of sequencing data and 85 million or so unique TCR sequences. Of the 300 to 500 genotyped donors, approximately 80% were placed in the genetic ancestry cluster associated with self-reported Caucasian donors. The study was designed to test whether signatures of past pathogen exposure could be identified by cataloging public T cell receptors. Using immunosequencing, the study profiled T cell repertoires from some 670 subjects and related those repertoires to cytomegalovirus serostatus. Along with the approximately 700-subject first cohort, a separate validation cohort of some 130 different subjects was used. The study combined high-throughput TCR immunosequencing, statistical association of individual TCRs with disease status, and machine learning to predict cytomegalovirus infection status. In a later analysis, previously published TCR beta repertoires from several hundred donors were re-analyzed and high-resolution HLA genotyping was added so that TCR occurrence patterns could be studied. Rather than using new phenotypic data, the later analysis identified candidate immune exposures from TCR beta sequences and from how often those sequences occurred across donors. In an earlier analysis of roughly 600 of the donors, high-throughput TCR beta sequencing was used to judge whether each TCR beta V gene segment behaved as functional or pseudogenic. Donor age, sex, ethnicity and CMV serostatus were compiled together with the repertoire data. Genome-wide SNP genotypes for about 55% of the 666 donors were used in a later genetic analysis, which treated that subset as a discovery cohort. All discovery cohort repertoires had been generated on a single sequencing platform. HLA typing included class I and class II loci at four-digit resolution. Typing coverage varied by locus: about 620-630 donors for A, B, C, DRB1 and DQB1; around 560 for DQA1; about 600 for DPA1; roughly 450 for DPB1. Roughly 5 DR-DQ haplotypes were handled as single units for association and clustering, since linkage in the cohort was strong. Among a few hundred genotyped donors of the cohort, an average of about 240,000 unique TCR beta nucleotide sequences were sequenced per donor, roughly 20% of them non-productive.

Overall study results and their limits: V-gene and J-gene trimming of TCR beta chains was associated with a missense DCLRE1C variant in a later genetic analysis, and the association was replicated in an independent cohort. According to the authors, the approach could potentially be generalized to other disease states and immunological phenotypes. Three of the identified cytomegalovirus-associated TCR beta chains were confirmed in vitro to be specific for cytomegalovirus antigens. According to a later genetic analysis, donors in an Asian-associated ancestry cluster had fewer N-insertions in productive TCRs than the approximately 710-donor mean. A later analysis found that TCR association rates varied across HLA loci, with DRB1 alleles showing the most associated TCRs and HLA-C alleles the fewest. Because HLA typing was unavailable for some donors at each locus, only the typed subset was used in association tests. A group of highly shared sequence variants was considered likely to be a technical artifact of the sequencing pipeline. Most TCR sequences were observed very rarely across donors, whereas some public TCRs were present in many individuals. In an earlier analysis of 587 of the donors, most TCR beta V segments were observed in productive rearrangements about 90% or about 30% of the time, broadly matching IMGT annotations. In a later analysis, 16,951 TCR beta sequences were associated with specific HLA alleles at a false discovery rate of 0.05. Presence/absence analyses assumed roughly uniform sequencing depth across donors, an assumption that may not hold. According to a later analysis, parvovirus B19, influenza, CMV and Epstein-Barr virus appeared linked to several top co-occurrence clusters. In a later analysis, HLA-associated TCR beta chains showed more clonal expansion and lower generation probabilities than non-associated chains that were equally common. Some 15 rarely observed V segments, including chromosome 9 orphons, were excluded from the earlier analysis of approximately 500 of the donors because counts were too low. In this cohort, only TCR beta chains were sequenced, and detectable features were limited by the absence of alpha or paired-chain data. Most CMV-associated TCR beta chains appeared to be HLA-restricted in a later analysis, and the HLA associations seemed to be driven largely by CMV exposure. Correlated functional status among segregating V segments might be attributable to linkage disequilibrium, but an unknown experimental factor could not be ruled out. Assigning TCR associations to individual alleles was difficult when HLA alleles, especially DR and DQ, strongly co-occurred. Cytomegalovirus status was reported to be diagnosed by the classifier with high specificity and sensitivity in both the original and validation cohorts. Because the 87-base-pair reads could not distinguish some IMGT-functional V segments, including TRBV6-2 and TRBV6-3, those segments were excluded. A further reported finding was that TCR beta sequences accurately predicted the HLA-A and HLA-B alleles for most subjects in the first cohort. The only immune exposure information available for the cohort was CMV serostatus. The study gave a list of some 150 TCR beta chains associated with cytomegalovirus.

This clone appeared a few times. The antigen it recognizes is unknown. No clone much larger than this one lies a single base away; base qualities are absent. CDR1 SGHAT and CDR2 FQNNGV are derived from the germline V gene. V is pared back by 4 bases and J by 1 base, with 24 bases lying between the germline termini. The CDR3, cysteine through phenylalanine, is 19 amino acids long. This entry keeps only the CDR3 DNA: 57 bases, framed from base 1. To prepare the library, the immunoSEQ multiplex PCR assay was applied. For the multiplex PCR, a mixture combining 60 forward primers for TCR Vbeta segments and 13 reverse primers for TCR Jbeta segments was used. The CDR3 region of rearranged TCR beta genes was amplified from genomic DNA by a multiplex PCR assay. The Illumina HiSeq System was used to sequence the amplified TCR beta libraries as 87-base-pair reads. Processing in the source paper ran as follows. Across the 500 to 700 repertoires, a later analysis counted approximately 75 million unique TCR beta chains, around 11 million of which were shared by at least two donors. Raw reads were error-corrected and collapsed into unique sequences with a nearest-neighbor algorithm that merged closely related sequences to remove PCR and sequencing errors. V, D and J gene segments were assigned by aligning CDR3 sequences to IMGT reference sequences. Each retained sequence needed at least a six-nucleotide match to both a V gene segment and a J gene segment. Rearrangements were classified as productive when the CDR3 lacked stop codons and remained in frame with V and J, and all other rearrangements were classified as non-productive. CDR3 was defined by IMGT convention, running from the second conserved V-encoded cysteine to the conserved J-encoded phenylalanine. In an earlier analysis of more than 550 of the donors, sequences lacking an unambiguous match to a single V gene segment were excluded. An earlier analysis of around 600 of the donors classified V segments as functional when productive rearrangements were above 56.7% and as segregating when the standard deviation between donors was above 5%. A statistical classification framework was built for diagnosing cytomegalovirus status from the catalog of TCR beta chain sequences. In a later analysis, TCR nucleotide sequences were compared against IMGT/GENE-DB human TR gene sequences so that V and J genes could be assigned. A later analysis assigned CDR3 sequences and most-parsimonious VDJ recombination scenarios with the TCRdist pipeline. A later analysis defined each TCR beta chain by its CDR3 amino acid sequence plus V-gene family, and excluded reads lacking a unique V-gene family. A later analysis removed 550 to 700 highly shared, low-generation-probability nucleotide sequences to deal with suspected cross-contamination and a sequencing artifact. In a later analysis, a clonal expansion index was calculated for each public chain from normalized within-repertoire ranks of inferred template counts. A later analysis computed generation probabilities with a VDJ recombination model fitted to out-of-frame rearrangements, and checked the results against IGoR. In a later analysis, hypergeometric tests were used to score TCR-TCR, TCR-HLA and TCR-CMV co-occurrence, with a repertoire-size bias correction applied to TCR pairs. In a later analysis, false discovery rates were estimated by permuting HLA or CMV assignments 20 times. A later analysis grouped co-occurring TCRs with DBSCAN, adding TCRdist sequence similarity when clustering within HLA-allele-positive subsets. Repertoires with fewer than 30,000 or more than 120,000 public chains, plus five repertoires with anomalous nucleotide sharing, were excluded from co-occurrence clustering. The table was pulled from immuneACCESS by TCRdb, which kept in-frame rearrangements only. Such tables lose some clones; where checked, under half of the loss comes from unresolved V genes, and the rest has no known cause. For V, J and clone size, that table is used; D and trimming come from the DNA. Counted in this sample were 25,000 to 35,000 clones; 35% to 50% of them appeared once. Roughly 2% of the sample is held by the ten biggest clonotypes.

In total, roughly 710 healthy bone marrow donors made up the cohort. At the time of sampling, every cohort member was nominally healthy, though immune exposures that went unrecorded were likely present. The donor tested CMV seronegative, placing the donor among the 350 to 400 seronegative members of the cohort. A peripheral blood sample was collected from each donor, and TCR beta sequencing was performed on peripheral blood mononuclear cells. Genomic DNA was extracted from the blood cell samples with the Qiagen DNeasy Blood Extraction Kit. The clonotype was recovered from a woman aged 45-65 years in good health and CMV-seronegative. The chain is assembled from TRBV11-2 and TRBJ2-3; D gene: possibly TRBD2, on 5 matching bases. Sequencing was done on a sample of PBMCs. The DNA sequence is as follows: TGTGCCAGCAGCTCACACACGGGGATGGGCCCAAGGGGCACAGATACGCAGTATTTT. It specifies CASSSHTGMGPRGTDTQYF.